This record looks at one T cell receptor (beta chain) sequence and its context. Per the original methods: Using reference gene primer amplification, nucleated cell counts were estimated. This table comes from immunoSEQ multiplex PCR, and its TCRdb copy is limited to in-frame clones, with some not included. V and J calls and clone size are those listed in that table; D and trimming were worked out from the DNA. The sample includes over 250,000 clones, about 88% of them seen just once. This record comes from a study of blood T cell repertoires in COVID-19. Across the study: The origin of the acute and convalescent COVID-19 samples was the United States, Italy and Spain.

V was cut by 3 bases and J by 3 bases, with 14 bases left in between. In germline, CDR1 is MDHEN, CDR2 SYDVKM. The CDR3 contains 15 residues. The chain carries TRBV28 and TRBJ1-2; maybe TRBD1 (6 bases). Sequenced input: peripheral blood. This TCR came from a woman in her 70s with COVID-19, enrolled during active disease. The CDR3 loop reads CASSFLQGSHYGYTF. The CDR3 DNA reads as TGTGCCAGCAGTTTCCTCCAGGGGAGTCACTATGGCTACACCTTC.